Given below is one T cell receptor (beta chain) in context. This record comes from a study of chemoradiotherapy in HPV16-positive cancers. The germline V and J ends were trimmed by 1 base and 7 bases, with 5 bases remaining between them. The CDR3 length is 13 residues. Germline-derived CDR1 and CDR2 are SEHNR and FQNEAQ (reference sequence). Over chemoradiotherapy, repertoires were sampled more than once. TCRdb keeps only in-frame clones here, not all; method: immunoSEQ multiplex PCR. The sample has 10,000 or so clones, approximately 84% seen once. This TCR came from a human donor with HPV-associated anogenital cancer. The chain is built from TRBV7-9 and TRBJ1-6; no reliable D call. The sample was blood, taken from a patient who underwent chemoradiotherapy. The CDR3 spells CASSLEANSPLHF. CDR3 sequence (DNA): TGTGCCAGCAGCTTAGAGGCAAATTCACCCCTCCACTTT.